A selection of T cell receptor beta chains follows, all from one sample in a study of T-cell reconstitution after alpha-beta-depleted transplantation in children. Via MiXCR, TCRdb re-called the PCR reads, giving one row per CDR3 protein. The sample contains about 500,000 distinct CDR3 sequences, around a third of which appear only once. The sequencing used PBMCs from the stem cell graft donor, collected from the stem cell graft. The receptors here all came from a human donor who donated a stem cell graft to a child with aplastic anemia. CDR3s include the opening cysteine and the closing phenylalanine or tryptophan. Each record gives: clone size, J gene, D gene, V gene, CDR3 DNA, CDR3 protein. The D gene is left open where the match is weak. Size values are once, few and many counts, or a class for expanded clones, and some rows have none.

clone_size: few; j_call: TRBJ2-2; d_call: -; v_call: TRBV6-5; cdr3_nt: TGTGCCAGCAGTCACGGGACTGCCTCCGGGGAGCTGTTTTTT; cdr3_aa: CASSHGTASGELFF
clone_size: -; j_call: TRBJ2-3; d_call: -; v_call: TRBV4-3; cdr3_nt: TGCGCCAGCAGCTATACCAGGGTTAGAGGCACAGATACGCAGTATTTT; cdr3_aa: CASSYTRVRGTDTQYF
clone_size: once; j_call: TRBJ2-7; d_call: TRBD2; v_call: TRBV11-2; cdr3_nt: TGTGCCAGCAGCTTATATTTAACCGGACTAGCGGGAGGAGCCGCGTCCTACGAGCAGTACTTC; cdr3_aa: CASSLYLTGLAGGAASYEQYF
clone_size: -; j_call: TRBJ1-1; d_call: TRBD1; v_call: TRBV11-1; cdr3_nt: TGTGCCAGCAGCCCCCCGGGACAGATGAACACTGAAGCTTTCTTT; cdr3_aa: CASSPPGQMNTEAFF
clone_size: -; j_call: TRBJ1-2; d_call: -; v_call: TRBV20-1; cdr3_nt: TGCAGTGCTAGAGATTTGTTCGTGGCGACAGAATATGGCTACACCTTC; cdr3_aa: CSARDLFVATEYGYTF
clone_size: -; j_call: TRBJ2-3; d_call: -; v_call: TRBV4-1; cdr3_nt: TGCGCCAGCAGCCAACTGGATTTAAGCGGGAGCACAGATACGCAGTATTTT; cdr3_aa: CASSQLDLSGSTDTQYF
clone_size: few; j_call: TRBJ1-1; d_call: -; v_call: TRBV4-3; cdr3_nt: TGCGCCAGCAGCCAAGATTTGGGGGGGCGAGGCACTGAAGCTTTCTTT; cdr3_aa: CASSQDLGGRGTEAFF
clone_size: -; j_call: TRBJ2-5; d_call: -; v_call: TRBV12-3/TRBV12-4; cdr3_nt: TGTGCCAGCAGCTCCTGGTCCCTCTCCCGGGAGACCCAGTACTTC; cdr3_aa: CASSSWSLSRETQYF
clone_size: few; j_call: TRBJ1-2; d_call: -; v_call: TRBV28; cdr3_nt: TGTGCCAGCAGTTTAGCTAACTATGGCTACACCTTC; cdr3_aa: CASSLANYGYTF
clone_size: few; j_call: TRBJ1-3; d_call: -; v_call: TRBV10-3; cdr3_nt: TGTGCCATCAGGCCTCTCGACGGAAACACCATATATTTT; cdr3_aa: CAIRPLDGNTIYF
clone_size: -; j_call: TRBJ2-1; d_call: -; v_call: TRBV7-9; cdr3_nt: TGTGCCAGCAGCTTAGTCAGTCCGCTAGCGGGACAGGATGAGCAGTTCTTC; cdr3_aa: CASSLVSPLAGQDEQFF
clone_size: -; j_call: TRBJ2-1; d_call: TRBD2; v_call: TRBV18; cdr3_nt: TGTGCCAGCTCACCTCAACTAGCGAGCGATGAGCAGTTCTTC; cdr3_aa: CASSPQLASDEQFF
clone_size: -; j_call: TRBJ2-2; d_call: -; v_call: TRBV21-1; cdr3_nt: TGTGCCAGCAGCAAATGGGGGTTTCCCGGGGAGCTGTTTTTT; cdr3_aa: CASSKWGFPGELFF
clone_size: -; j_call: TRBJ2-7; d_call: -; v_call: TRBV29-1; cdr3_nt: TGCAGCGTAGGGGCGCAGGGGAGCTACGAGCAGTACTTC; cdr3_aa: CSVGAQGSYEQYF
clone_size: -; j_call: TRBJ1-3; d_call: -; v_call: TRBV7-6; cdr3_nt: TGTGCCAGCACCGTCGGGCCCTCGGGACGGCTATTATTT; cdr3_aa: CASTVGPSGRLLF
clone_size: -; j_call: TRBJ2-2; d_call: TRBD1; v_call: TRBV27; cdr3_nt: TGTGCCAGCCGATGGACAGGGGCAGGAACCGGGGAGCTGTTTTTT; cdr3_aa: CASRWTGAGTGELFF
clone_size: -; j_call: TRBJ1-3; d_call: TRBD1; v_call: TRBV4-3; cdr3_nt: TGCGCCAGCAGCCAACAAGCGGTGCAGGGGGGCACCATATATTTT; cdr3_aa: CASSQQAVQGGTIYF
clone_size: -; j_call: TRBJ2-6; d_call: -; v_call: TRBV21-1; cdr3_nt: TGTGCCAGCAGCAAACGGGACAGGGGGCACGGCTTTGGGGCCAACGTCCTGACTTTC; cdr3_aa: CASSKRDRGHGFGANVLTF
clone_size: -; j_call: TRBJ1-1; d_call: -; v_call: TRBV27; cdr3_nt: TGTGCCAGCAGCTTCCTCGGCAGGGAAGCTTTCTTT; cdr3_aa: CASSFLGREAFF
clone_size: few; j_call: TRBJ1-6; d_call: TRBD1; v_call: TRBV2; cdr3_nt: TGTGCCAGCAGCTCCCGGGACAGGCGCTCTTCACCCCTCCACTTT; cdr3_aa: CASSSRDRRSSPLHF
clone_size: -; j_call: TRBJ2-4; d_call: TRBD2; v_call: TRBV7-2; cdr3_nt: TGTGCCAGCAGCTTAGCGGGGACTACCAAAAACATTCAGTACTTC; cdr3_aa: CASSLAGTTKNIQYF
clone_size: few; j_call: TRBJ1-3; d_call: -; v_call: TRBV6-5; cdr3_nt: TGTGCCAGCAGTTACGTGCAGGGGCCTGGAAACACCATATATTTT; cdr3_aa: CASSYVQGPGNTIYF
clone_size: -; j_call: TRBJ2-2; d_call: -; v_call: TRBV12-5; cdr3_nt: TGTGCTAGTGGTTTGGTGTCACCCAGGGCGAACACCGGGGAGCTGTTTTTT; cdr3_aa: CASGLVSPRANTGELFF
clone_size: -; j_call: TRBJ1-1; d_call: TRBD1; v_call: TRBV7-8; cdr3_nt: TGTGCCAGCAGCTTAAAGCAGGGGGTGAACACTGAAGCTTTCTTT; cdr3_aa: CASSLKQGVNTEAFF
clone_size: -; j_call: TRBJ2-3; d_call: -; v_call: TRBV28; cdr3_nt: TGTGCCAGCAGCCGCCAGGGGGGCCTAACAGATACGCAGTATTTT; cdr3_aa: CASSRQGGLTDTQYF
clone_size: once; j_call: TRBJ1-1; d_call: TRBD1; v_call: TRBV5-1; cdr3_nt: TGCGCCAGCAGCTCCGGGACAGGGATGAACACTGAAGCTTTCTTT; cdr3_aa: CASSSGTGMNTEAFF
clone_size: few; j_call: TRBJ2-2; d_call: -; v_call: TRBV29-1; cdr3_nt: TGCAGCGTCCTCCGTGGGTGGGGTGGGGAGCTGTTTTTT; cdr3_aa: CSVLRGWGGELFF
clone_size: -; j_call: TRBJ1-1; d_call: -; v_call: TRBV5-5; cdr3_nt: TGTGCCAGCAGCTTCCAGGGTTGGGGGGACACTGAAGCTTTCTTT; cdr3_aa: CASSFQGWGDTEAFF
clone_size: -; j_call: TRBJ2-7; d_call: -; v_call: TRBV6-1; cdr3_nt: TGTGCCAGCAGTGAAGCCTGGCCTGATTCGGGAGAGCAGTACTTC; cdr3_aa: CASSEAWPDSGEQYF
clone_size: -; j_call: TRBJ2-1; d_call: TRBD2; v_call: TRBV12-3/TRBV12-4; cdr3_nt: TGTGCCAGCACCACGAAAGCGGGACTTGAGCAGTTCTTC; cdr3_aa: CASTTKAGLEQFF
clone_size: few; j_call: TRBJ2-1; d_call: -; v_call: TRBV20-1; cdr3_nt: TGCAGTGCTCTTGAGGTCGCTAGCGACGTCGTGGATGAGCAGTTCTTC; cdr3_aa: CSALEVASDVVDEQFF
clone_size: -; j_call: TRBJ2-1; d_call: TRBD2; v_call: TRBV12-3/TRBV12-4; cdr3_nt: TGTGCCAGCAGCTCTCTAGCGGGTAATTACTACAATGAGCAGTTCTTC; cdr3_aa: CASSSLAGNYYNEQFF
clone_size: -; j_call: TRBJ2-1; d_call: TRBD2; v_call: TRBV20-1; cdr3_nt: TGCAGTGCTGGACTAGCGGGAGGCAATGAGCAGTTCTTC; cdr3_aa: CSAGLAGGNEQFF
clone_size: -; j_call: TRBJ2-1; d_call: TRBD2; v_call: TRBV11-1; cdr3_nt: TGTGCCAGCAGCTTAGTAGTAACTAGCGGAAGTGGGGGCTCCTACAATGAGCAGTTCTTC; cdr3_aa: CASSLVVTSGSGGSYNEQFF
clone_size: -; j_call: TRBJ1-2; d_call: -; v_call: TRBV10-2; cdr3_nt: TGCGCCAGCAGTGAAACGGAGACGTATGGCTACACCTTC; cdr3_aa: CASSETETYGYTF
clone_size: many; j_call: TRBJ2-5; d_call: TRBD2; v_call: TRBV20-1; cdr3_nt: TGCAGTGCTAGAGGGGCGGGAGGACCTCAAGAGACCCAGTACTTC; cdr3_aa: CSARGAGGPQETQYF
clone_size: -; j_call: TRBJ1-2; d_call: -; v_call: TRBV29-1; cdr3_nt: TGCAGCGCCCAGGGCGGACAGCCGACCTTC; cdr3_aa: CSAQGGQPTF
clone_size: -; j_call: TRBJ2-3; d_call: -; v_call: TRBV7-2; cdr3_nt: TGTGCCAGCAGCTTATGGCCTCTCACGACAGATACGCAGTATTTT; cdr3_aa: CASSLWPLTTDTQYF
clone_size: few; j_call: TRBJ2-5; d_call: -; v_call: TRBV4-2; cdr3_nt: TGTGCCAGCAGCCTAAACCTACGGGAGGAGACCCAGTACTTC; cdr3_aa: CASSLNLREETQYF
clone_size: -; j_call: TRBJ1-1; d_call: -; v_call: TRBV30; cdr3_nt: TGTGCCTGGAGTTTCCGGGGCGCTGAAGCTTTCTTT; cdr3_aa: CAWSFRGAEAFF